This T cell receptor (beta chain) was sequenced during a study of control samples from healthy donors and cancer patients. The CDR3 spans 13 residues. The trim removed 6 bases at V and 3 bases at J, leaving 2 bases unmatched. Clones were sequenced by immunoSEQ multiplex PCR, and TCRdb holds only the in-frame ones, with some missing. Seen here are 100,000 to 150,000 clones, around nine tenths observed once, and the top ten hold 3% to 3.5%. The TCR comes from a man between 50 and 59 years old in good health. Material for sequencing was blood. The V and J genes are TRBV12-3 or TRBV12-4 and TRBJ1-1; 9 positions match TRBD1. The CDR3 here is CASSGQGYTEAFF. The CDR3 DNA reads as TGTGCCAGCAGCGGACAGGGGTACACTGAAGCTTTCTTT.